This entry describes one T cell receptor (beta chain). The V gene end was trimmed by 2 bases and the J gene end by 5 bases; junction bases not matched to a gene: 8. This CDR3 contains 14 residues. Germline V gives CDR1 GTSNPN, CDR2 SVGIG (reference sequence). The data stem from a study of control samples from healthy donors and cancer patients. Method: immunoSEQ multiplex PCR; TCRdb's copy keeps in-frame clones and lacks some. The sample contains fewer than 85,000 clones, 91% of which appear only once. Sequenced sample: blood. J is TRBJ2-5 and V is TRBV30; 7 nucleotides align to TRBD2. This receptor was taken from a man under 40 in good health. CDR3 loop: CAWSIWGGEETQYF. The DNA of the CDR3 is TGTGCCTGGAGTATCTGGGGAGGGGAGGAGACCCAGTACTTC.